The rows below give T cell receptor beta chains drawn from one sample of a study of cytomegalovirus exposure and HLA in healthy donors. Assay used: immunoSEQ multiplex PCR; TCRdb lists only in-frame clones, some missing. The top ten hold roughly 4.5% of the sample, which has approximately 150,000 clones, roughly 87% seen once. Sequencing used PBMCs. The receptors shown here come from a man aged 18 to 30 in good health and CMV-seropositive. CDR3s include the opening cysteine and the closing phenylalanine or tryptophan. The D gene is left open where the match is weak. Not all rows give a size; the values are once, few, many and, for expanded clones, a class.

J: TRBJ1-5
D: .
V: TRBV2
size: .
DNA: TGTGCCAGCAGTGAAGAAGAGGTTTATTATAGCAATCAGCCCCAGCATTTT
CDR3: CASSEEEVYYSNQPQHF

J: TRBJ1-5
D: .
V: TRBV30
size: .
DNA: TGTGCCTGGAGTGTACAACAGGGTCAGCCCCAGCATTTT
CDR3: CAWSVQQGQPQHF

J: TRBJ2-5
D: .
V: TRBV5-1
size: once
DNA: TGCGCCAGCAGCTTTTTACAGGGAATGAGGGAGACCCAGTACTTC
CDR3: CASSFLQGMRETQYF

J: TRBJ1-5
D: .
V: TRBV6-1
size: .
DNA: TGTGCCAGCAGTGAAGGGGGCCTTACCAATCAGCCCCAGCATTTT
CDR3: CASSEGGLTNQPQHF

J: TRBJ2-7
D: TRBD2
V: TRBV7-2
size: .
DNA: TGTGCCAGCAGCTTGTTTAGCGGGGGATACGAGCAGTACTTC
CDR3: CASSLFSGGYEQYF

J: TRBJ1-2
D: TRBD1
V: TRBV13
size: .
DNA: TGTGCCAGCAGCTTTTCGCCGCAGGGGGCTTATGGCTACACCTTC
CDR3: CASSFSPQGAYGYTF

J: TRBJ2-1
D: .
V: TRBV14
size: .
DNA: TGTGCCAGCAGCCAAGGGGGGCTTTCAGGTACCGCTTTCTTC
CDR3: CASSQGGLSGTAFF

J: TRBJ1-1
D: .
V: TRBV7-9
size: .
DNA: TGTGCCAGCAGCCGGCCTTTGGGGGAGGGGAACACTGAAGCTTTCTTT
CDR3: CASSRPLGEGNTEAFF

J: TRBJ1-6
D: .
V: TRBV27
size: .
DNA: TGTGCCAGCAGGCCCCGGACTTTAAAGAGTTCACCCCTCCACTTT
CDR3: CASRPRTLKSSPLHF

J: TRBJ2-7
D: .
V: TRBV5-6
size: .
DNA: TGTGCCAGCAGCTTGAGCGGACCCTACGAGCAGTACTTC
CDR3: CASSLSGPYEQYF

J: TRBJ2-1
D: .
V: TRBV14
size: .
DNA: TGTGCCAGTGGTGGTCTGAGCTCCTACAATGAGCAGTTCTTC
CDR3: CASGGLSSYNEQFF

J: TRBJ2-7
D: .
V: TRBV5-1
size: .
DNA: TGCGCCAGCAGCTTGGTAGCCGACGAGCAGTACTTC
CDR3: CASSLVADEQYF

J: TRBJ1-5
D: .
V: TRBV19
size: .
DNA: TGTGCCAGTAGCCTTAGCCAGAGCAACAATCAGCCCCAGCATTTT
CDR3: CASSLSQSNNQPQHF